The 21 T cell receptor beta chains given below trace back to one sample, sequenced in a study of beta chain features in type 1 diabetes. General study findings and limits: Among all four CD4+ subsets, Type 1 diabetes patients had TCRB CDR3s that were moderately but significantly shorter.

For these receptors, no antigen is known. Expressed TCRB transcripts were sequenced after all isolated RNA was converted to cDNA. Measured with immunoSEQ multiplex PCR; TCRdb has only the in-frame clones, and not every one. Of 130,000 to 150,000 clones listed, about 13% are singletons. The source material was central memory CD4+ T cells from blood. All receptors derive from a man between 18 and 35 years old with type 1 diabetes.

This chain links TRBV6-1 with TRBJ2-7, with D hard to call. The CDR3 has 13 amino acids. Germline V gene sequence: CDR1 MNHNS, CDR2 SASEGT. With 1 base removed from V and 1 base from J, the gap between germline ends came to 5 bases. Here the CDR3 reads CASSEVESYEQYF. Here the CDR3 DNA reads TGTGCCAGCAGTGAAGTCGAATCCTACGAGCAGTACTTC.

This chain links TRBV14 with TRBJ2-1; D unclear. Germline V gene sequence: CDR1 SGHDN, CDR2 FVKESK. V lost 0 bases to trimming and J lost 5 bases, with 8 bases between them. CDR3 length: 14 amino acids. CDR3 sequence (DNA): TGTGCCAGCAGCCAAGAACAATATAACAATGAGCAGTTCTTC. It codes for CASSQEQYNNEQFF.

The CDR3 loop reads CASSLGNRGSSYGYTF. CDR3 DNA: TGTGCCAGCAGTTTGGGGAACAGGGGATCCTCCTATGGCTACACCTTC. The rearrangement joins TRBV28 to TRBJ1-2; TRBD1 aligns across 7 bases. With 3 bases clipped from V and 4 bases from J, the junction kept 11 bases outside the gene matches. The CDR3 totals 16 residues. From germline, CDR1 is MDHEN and CDR2 SYDVKM.

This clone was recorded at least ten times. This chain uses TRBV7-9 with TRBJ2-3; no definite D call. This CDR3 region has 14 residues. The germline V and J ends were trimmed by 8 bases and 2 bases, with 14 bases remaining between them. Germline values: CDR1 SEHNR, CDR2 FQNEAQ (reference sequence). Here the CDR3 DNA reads TGTGCCAGCTCGGACCTTCTTAACACAGATACGCAGTATTTT. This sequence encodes CASSDLLNTDTQYF.

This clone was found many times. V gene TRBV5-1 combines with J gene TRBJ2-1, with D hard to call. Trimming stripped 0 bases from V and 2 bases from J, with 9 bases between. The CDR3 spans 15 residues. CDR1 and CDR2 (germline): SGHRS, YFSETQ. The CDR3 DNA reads TGCGCCAGCAGCTTGGAACGGTGGGCCTACAATGAGCAGTTCTTC. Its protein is CASSLERWAYNEQFF.

CDR3 region: CSVATGSSYEQYF. The CDR3 DNA reads TGCAGCGTTGCAACAGGGAGCTCCTACGAGCAGTACTTC. J is TRBJ2-7 and V is TRBV29-1; weak D call: TRBD1 (6 bases). CDR1 and CDR2 (germline): SQVTM, ANQGSEA. The CDR3 loop spans 13 amino acids. V was pared by 4 bases and J by 0 bases, with 10 bases between.

Written as DNA, the CDR3 is TGTGCCAGCAAAACCGGGACAGGGGTTTACGAGCAGTACTTC. It yields the protein CASKTGTGVYEQYF. The rearrangement joins TRBV27 to TRBJ2-7; TRBD1 agrees at 10 bases. The CDR3 contains 14 residues. Germline lookup yields CDR1 MNHEY and CDR2 SMNVEV (reference sequence). V was pared by 7 bases and J by 4 bases, with 7 bases of the junction left unmatched.

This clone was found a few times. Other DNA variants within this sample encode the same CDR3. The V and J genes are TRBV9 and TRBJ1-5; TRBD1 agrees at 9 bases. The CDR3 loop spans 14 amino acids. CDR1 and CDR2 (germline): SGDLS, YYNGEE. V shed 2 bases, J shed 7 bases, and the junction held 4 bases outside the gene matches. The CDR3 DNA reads TGTGCCAGCAGCGTTTCGGGACAGGGACAGCCCCAGCATTTT. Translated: CASSVSGQGQPQHF.

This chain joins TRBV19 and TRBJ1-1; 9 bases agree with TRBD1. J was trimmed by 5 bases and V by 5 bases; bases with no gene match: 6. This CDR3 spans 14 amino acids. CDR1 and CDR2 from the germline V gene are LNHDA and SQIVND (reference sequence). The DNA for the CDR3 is TGTGCCAGTAGTTCCGGGACAGGGAGAACTGAAGCTTTCTTT. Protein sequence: CASSSGTGRTEAFF.

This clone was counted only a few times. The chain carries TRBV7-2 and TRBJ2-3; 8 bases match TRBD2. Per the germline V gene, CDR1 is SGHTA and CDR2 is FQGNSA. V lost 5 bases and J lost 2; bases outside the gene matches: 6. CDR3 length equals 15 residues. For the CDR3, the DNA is TGTGCCAGCAGCCCCAGGACTAGCCTCACAGATACGCAGTATTTT. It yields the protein CASSPRTSLTDTQYF.

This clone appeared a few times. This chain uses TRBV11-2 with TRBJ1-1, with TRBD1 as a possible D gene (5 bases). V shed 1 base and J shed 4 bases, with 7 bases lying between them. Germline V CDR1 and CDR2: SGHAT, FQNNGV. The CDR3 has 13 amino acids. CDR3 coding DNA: TGTGCCAGCAGCTTAGGACAGATCACTGAAGCTTTCTTT. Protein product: CASSLGQITEAFF.

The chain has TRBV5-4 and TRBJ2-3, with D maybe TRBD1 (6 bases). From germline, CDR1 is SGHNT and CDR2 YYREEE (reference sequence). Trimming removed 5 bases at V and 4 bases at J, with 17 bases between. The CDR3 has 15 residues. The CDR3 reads CASRPDQGRADTQYF. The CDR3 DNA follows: TGTGCCAGCAGACCCGACCAGGGGCGGGCAGATACGCAGTATTTT.

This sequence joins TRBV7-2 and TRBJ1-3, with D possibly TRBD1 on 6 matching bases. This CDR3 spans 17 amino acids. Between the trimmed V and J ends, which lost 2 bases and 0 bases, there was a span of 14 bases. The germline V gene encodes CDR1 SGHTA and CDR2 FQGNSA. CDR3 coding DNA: TGTGCCAGCAGCTTAATAGGCACAGGGTTCTCTGGAAACACCATATATTTT. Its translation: CASSLIGTGFSGNTIYF.

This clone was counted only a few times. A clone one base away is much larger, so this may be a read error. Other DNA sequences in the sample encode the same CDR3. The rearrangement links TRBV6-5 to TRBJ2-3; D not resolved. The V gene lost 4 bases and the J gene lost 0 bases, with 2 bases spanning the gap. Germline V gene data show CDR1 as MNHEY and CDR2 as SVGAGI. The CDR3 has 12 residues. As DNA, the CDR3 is TGTGCCAGCAGTTCTAGCACAGATACGCAGTATTTT. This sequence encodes CASSSSTDTQYF.

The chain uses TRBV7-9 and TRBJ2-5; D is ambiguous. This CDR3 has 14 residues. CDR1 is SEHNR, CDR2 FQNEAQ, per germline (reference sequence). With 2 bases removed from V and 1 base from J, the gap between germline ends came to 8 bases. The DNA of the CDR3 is TGTGCCAGCAGCTTACGGCAGACCCAAGAGACCCAGTACTTC. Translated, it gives CASSLRQTQETQYF.

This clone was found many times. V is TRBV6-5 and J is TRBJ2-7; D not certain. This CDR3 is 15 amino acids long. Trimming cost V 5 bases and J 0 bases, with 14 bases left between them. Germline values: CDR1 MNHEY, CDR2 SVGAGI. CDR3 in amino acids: CASSPSWARSYEQYF. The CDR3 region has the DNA TGTGCCAGCAGTCCGAGCTGGGCCCGCTCCTACGAGCAGTACTTC.

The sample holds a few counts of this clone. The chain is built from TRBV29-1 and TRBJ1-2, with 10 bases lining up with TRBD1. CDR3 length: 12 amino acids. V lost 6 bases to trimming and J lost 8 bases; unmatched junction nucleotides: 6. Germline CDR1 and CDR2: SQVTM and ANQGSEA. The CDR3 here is CSVGTGEEGYTF. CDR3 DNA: TGCAGCGTCGGGACAGGGGAAGAGGGCTACACCTTC. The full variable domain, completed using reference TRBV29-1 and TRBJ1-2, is SAVISQKPSRDICQRGTSLTIQCQVDSQVTMMFWYRQQPGQSLTLIATANQGSEATYESGFVIDKFPISRPNLTFSTLTVSNMSPEDSSIYLCSVGTGEEGYTFGSGTRLTVV.

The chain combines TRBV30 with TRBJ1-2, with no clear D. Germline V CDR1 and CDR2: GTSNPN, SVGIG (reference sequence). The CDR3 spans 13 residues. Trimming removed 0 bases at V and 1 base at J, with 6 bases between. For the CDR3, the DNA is TGTGCCTGGAGTGTCGACTATAACTATGGCTACACCTTC. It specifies CAWSVDYNYGYTF.

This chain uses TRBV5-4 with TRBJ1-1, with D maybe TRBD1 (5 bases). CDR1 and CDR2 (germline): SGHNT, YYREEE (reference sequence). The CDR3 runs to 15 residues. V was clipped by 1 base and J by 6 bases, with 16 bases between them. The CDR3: CASSLIDVGTAEAFF. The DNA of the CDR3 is TGTGCCAGCAGCTTGATAGATGTTGGGACGGCTGAAGCTTTCTTT.

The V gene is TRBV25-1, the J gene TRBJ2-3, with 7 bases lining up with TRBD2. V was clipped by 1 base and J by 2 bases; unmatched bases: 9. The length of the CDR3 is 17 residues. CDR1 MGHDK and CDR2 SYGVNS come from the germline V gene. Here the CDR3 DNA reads TGTGCCAGCAGTGAATCGTCGCCAGCGGGATTCACAGATACGCAGTATTTT. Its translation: CASSESSPAGFTDTQYF.

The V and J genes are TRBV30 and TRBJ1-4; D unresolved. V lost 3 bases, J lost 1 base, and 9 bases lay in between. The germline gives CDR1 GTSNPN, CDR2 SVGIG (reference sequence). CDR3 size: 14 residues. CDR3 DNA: TGTGCCTGGAGAAGGGAGGGAACTAATGAAAAACTGTTTTTT. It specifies CAWRREGTNEKLFF.